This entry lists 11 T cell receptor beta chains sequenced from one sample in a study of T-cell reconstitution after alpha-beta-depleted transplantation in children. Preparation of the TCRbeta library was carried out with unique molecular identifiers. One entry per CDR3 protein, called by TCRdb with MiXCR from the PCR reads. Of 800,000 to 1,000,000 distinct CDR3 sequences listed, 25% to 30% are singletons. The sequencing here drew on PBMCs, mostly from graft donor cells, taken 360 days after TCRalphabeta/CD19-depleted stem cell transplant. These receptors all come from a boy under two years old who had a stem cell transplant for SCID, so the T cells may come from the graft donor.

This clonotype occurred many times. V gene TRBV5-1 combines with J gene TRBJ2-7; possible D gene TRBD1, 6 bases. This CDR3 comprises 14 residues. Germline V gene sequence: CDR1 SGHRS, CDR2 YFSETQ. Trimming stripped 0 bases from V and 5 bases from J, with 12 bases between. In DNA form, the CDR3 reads TGCGCCAGCAGCTTGGCCAGGGGAGTACACGAGCAGTACTTC. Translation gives CASSLARGVHEQYF.

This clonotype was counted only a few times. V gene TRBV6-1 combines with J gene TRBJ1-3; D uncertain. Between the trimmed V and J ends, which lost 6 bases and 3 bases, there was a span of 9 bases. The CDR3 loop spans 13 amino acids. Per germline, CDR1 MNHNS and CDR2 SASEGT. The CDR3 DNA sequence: TGTGCCAGCAGCGTGGAAGGTGGAAACACCATATATTTT. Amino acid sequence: CASSVEGGNTIYF.

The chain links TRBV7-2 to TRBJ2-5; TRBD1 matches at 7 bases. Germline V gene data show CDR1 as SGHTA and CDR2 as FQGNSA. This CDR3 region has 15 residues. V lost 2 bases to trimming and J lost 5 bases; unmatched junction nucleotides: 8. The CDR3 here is CASSLWAGGWETQYF. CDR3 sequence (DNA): TGTGCCAGCAGCTTATGGGCAGGGGGTTGGGAGACCCAGTACTTC.

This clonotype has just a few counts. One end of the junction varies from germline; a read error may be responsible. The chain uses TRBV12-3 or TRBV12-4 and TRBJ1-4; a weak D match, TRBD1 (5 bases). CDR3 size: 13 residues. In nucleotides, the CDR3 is TGCGCCAGCAGTTTCGAGACAGCTCAAAAACTGTTTTTT. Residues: CASSFETAQKLFF.

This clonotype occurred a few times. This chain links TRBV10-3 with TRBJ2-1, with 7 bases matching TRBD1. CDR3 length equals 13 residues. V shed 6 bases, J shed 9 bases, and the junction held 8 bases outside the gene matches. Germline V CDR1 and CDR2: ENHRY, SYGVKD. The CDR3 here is CAIRRQGSSEQFF. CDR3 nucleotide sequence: TGTGCCATCAGAAGACAGGGCTCAAGTGAGCAGTTCTTC.

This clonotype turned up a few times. In nucleotides, the CDR3 is TGCAGTGCTAGAGGTCCAGGGACCCGCACAGATACGCAGTATTTT. As protein: CSARGPGTRTDTQYF. The V call is TRBV20-1, the J call TRBJ2-3; D possibly uses TRBD1 or TRBD2 (5 bases each). The CDR3 consists of 15 residues. V lost 1 base, J lost 1 base, and 12 bases lay in between. Germline assignment: CDR1 DFQATT and CDR2 SNEGSKA (reference sequence).

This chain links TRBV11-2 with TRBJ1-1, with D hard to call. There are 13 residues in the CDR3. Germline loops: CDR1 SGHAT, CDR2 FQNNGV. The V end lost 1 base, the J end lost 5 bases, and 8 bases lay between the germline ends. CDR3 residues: CASSLALVTEAFF. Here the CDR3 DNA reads TGTGCCAGCAGCTTAGCTCTAGTGACTGAAGCTTTCTTT.

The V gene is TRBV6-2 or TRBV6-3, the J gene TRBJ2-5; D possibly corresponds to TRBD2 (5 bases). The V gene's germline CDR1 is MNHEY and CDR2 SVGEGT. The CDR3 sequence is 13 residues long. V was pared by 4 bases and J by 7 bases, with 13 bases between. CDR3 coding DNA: TGTGCCAGCAGTTTCGACGCCCGGGGGACCCAGTACTTC. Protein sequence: CASSFDARGTQYF.

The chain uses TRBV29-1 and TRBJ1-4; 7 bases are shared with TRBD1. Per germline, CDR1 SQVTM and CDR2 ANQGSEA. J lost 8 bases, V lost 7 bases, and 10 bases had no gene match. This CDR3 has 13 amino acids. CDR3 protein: CSGVGTAQEKLFF. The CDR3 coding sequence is TGCAGCGGTGTAGGGACAGCGCAAGAAAAACTGTTTTTT. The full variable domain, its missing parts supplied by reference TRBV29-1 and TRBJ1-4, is SAVISQKPSRDICQRGTSLTIQCQVDSQVTMMFWYRQQPGQSLTLIATANQGSEATYESGFVIDKFPISRPNLTFSTLTVSNMSPEDSSIYLCSGVGTAQEKLFFGSGTQLSVL.

CDR3 nucleotide sequence: TGTGCCAGCAGCGTAGGTGGACTCCTCTCGGGCAATGAGCAGTTCTTC. Translation: CASSVGGLLSGNEQFF. The V gene is TRBV9, the J gene TRBJ2-1, with a weak D call TRBD2 (5 bases). The CDR3 consists of 16 residues. Germline CDR1 reads SGDLS; CDR2 reads YYNGEE. V gave up 0 bases and J gave up 6 bases, with 16 bases separating them.

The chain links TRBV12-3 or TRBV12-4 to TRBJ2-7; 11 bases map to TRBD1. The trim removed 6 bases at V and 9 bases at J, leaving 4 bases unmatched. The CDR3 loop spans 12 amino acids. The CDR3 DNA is TGTGCCAGCAGCTGGGACAGGGGGTGGCAGTACTTC. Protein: CASSWDRGWQYF.